The 23 T cell receptor beta chains given below trace back to one sample, sequenced in a study of Ad26.COV2.S vaccination and SARS-CoV-2 variants. Treatment indicated: roughly 19 received Ad26.COV2.S at low or high dose, single or two shots; about 5 received placebo; per-sample allocation not given. Sampling occurred on day 63 after the first vaccine or placebo injection. Method: immunoSEQ multiplex PCR; TCRdb's copy keeps in-frame clones and lacks some. The sample has around 320,000 clones; 85% are singletons. Sample: peripheral blood, taken in a trial of Ad26.COV2.S vaccine versus placebo. Receptors originate from a person between 18 and 59 years old who received the Ad26.COV2.S COVID-19 vaccine or a placebo.

CDR3 sequence (DNA): TGTGCCAGCAGCCGCCGGCCGCACCGGGACAACCAAGAGACCCAGTACTTC. As protein: CASSRRPHRDNQETQYF. The rearrangement uses TRBV6-2 or TRBV6-3 and TRBJ2-5, with D tentatively TRBD1 (6 bases). V was cut by 6 bases and J by 0 bases, with 20 bases left in between. This CDR3 has 17 amino acids. Germline assignment: CDR1 MNHEY and CDR2 SVGEGT.

The chain is built from TRBV3-1 (or the pseudogene TRBV3-2) and TRBJ2-3; D is undetermined. Germline CDR1 reads LGHDT; CDR2 reads YNNKEL (reference sequence). Trimming removed 1 base at V and 0 bases at J, with 8 bases between. This CDR3 has 15 amino acids. CDR3 region: CASSQVHRSTDTQYF. CDR3 bases: TGTGCCAGCAGCCAAGTGCACAGAAGCACAGATACGCAGTATTTT.

This clone occurred once. V gene TRBV27 combines with J gene TRBJ1-2; 7 bases match TRBD1. Per germline, CDR1 MNHEY and CDR2 SMNVEV (reference sequence). V gave up 4 bases and J gave up 4 bases; unmatched junction bases: 12. The CDR3 covers 16 residues. CDR3 amino acids: CASSSGIDRERYGYTF. In DNA form, the CDR3 reads TGTGCCAGCAGTTCTGGGATAGACAGGGAACGCTATGGCTACACCTTC.

The chain links TRBV7-8 to TRBJ2-7, with a possible D match to TRBD2 (6 bases). CDR3 length equals 12 residues. The V end lost 5 bases, the J end lost 7 bases, and 12 bases lay between the germline ends. Germline V gene sequence: CDR1 SGHVS, CDR2 FQNEAQ. CDR3 in amino acids: CASSPGTGEQYF. The CDR3 DNA sequence: TGTGCCAGCAGCCCGGGGACTGGAGAGCAGTACTTC.

This chain connects TRBV19 to TRBJ2-7; TRBD2 matches 8 bases. CDR1 is LNHDA, CDR2 SQIVND, per germline (reference sequence). This CDR3 contains 16 residues. The V segment lost 2 bases and the J segment 4 bases; nucleotides outside the gene matches: 10. CDR3 amino acids: CASSISSGGPGYEQYF. In DNA, the CDR3 is TGTGCCAGTAGTATATCCAGCGGGGGCCCCGGGTACGAGCAGTACTTC.

The chain employs TRBV19 and TRBJ1-4; 9 bases line up with TRBD1. The V gene end was trimmed by 6 bases and the J gene end by 7 bases; junction bases not matched to a gene: 9. The length of the CDR3 is 15 residues. Germline V gene lookup returns CDR1 LNHDA and CDR2 SQIVND (reference sequence). CDR3 loop: CASRRSGQGGEKLFF. The CDR3 DNA is TGTGCCAGTAGAAGGTCGGGACAGGGTGGTGAAAAACTGTTTTTT. Using reference TRBV19 and TRBJ1-4 for the parts outside the CDR3, the full variable domain is DGGITQSPKYLFRKEGQNVTLSCEQNLNHDAMYWYRQDPGQGLRLIYYSQIVNDFQKGDIAEGYSVSREKKESFPLTVTSAQKNPTAFYLCASRRSGQGGEKLFFGSGTQLSVL.

The chain combines TRBV27 with TRBJ1-1; D gene unclear. Trimming took 3 bases from V and 2 from J, leaving 19 bases between them. This CDR3 comprises 17 residues. Looked up from germline, CDR1 is MNHEY and CDR2 is SMNVEV (reference sequence). The CDR3 nucleotides are TGTGCCAGCAGTTTTAAGGCGATCTTAGACGTTAACACTGAAGCTTTCTTT. It translates to CASSFKAILDVNTEAFF.

Here the CDR3 reads CASSTGSGGALNEQFF. The CDR3 DNA reads as TGTGCCAGCAGCACAGGTAGCGGGGGGGCCCTCAATGAGCAGTTCTTC. The rearrangement links TRBV7-9 to TRBJ2-1; 11 bases fit TRBD2. The ends lost 5 bases at V and 6 bases at J; junction bases unmatched: 9. The CDR3 has 16 residues. The V gene's germline CDR1 is SEHNR and CDR2 FQNEAQ (reference sequence).

The CDR3 sequence is CSVQRGGNQYF. The CDR3 DNA follows: TGCAGCGTCCAAAGGGGTGGAAACCAGTACTTC. The chain combines TRBV29-1 with TRBJ2-5; tentatively, D is TRBD1 (5 bases). The CDR3 has 11 amino acids. CDR1 is SQVTM, CDR2 ANQGSEA, per germline. Trimming removed 6 bases from V and 10 bases from J, with 15 bases in between.

CDR3 amino acids: CSARVVYGYTF. CDR3 DNA: TGCAGTGCTAGAGTGGTCTATGGCTACACCTTC. The chain combines TRBV20-1 with TRBJ1-2; no firm D call. Trimming stripped 1 base from V and 4 bases from J, with 4 bases between. The CDR3 is 11 amino acids. CDR1 and CDR2 from the germline V gene are DFQATT and SNEGSKA (reference sequence).

The CDR3 region has the DNA TGTGCCAGCAGCTTCGGGACAGGGAAGGCCGGGGAGCTGTTTTTT. This codes for CASSFGTGKAGELFF. V gene TRBV5-6 combines with J gene TRBJ2-2; 9 bases line up with TRBD1. Losses at the gene ends were 2 bases for V and 6 bases for J; bases not matched to a gene: 5. The germline V gene has CDR1 SGHDT and CDR2 YYEEEE. The CDR3 spans 15 residues.

This chain joins TRBV24-1 and TRBJ2-3, with 9 bases lining up with TRBD2. CDR1 and CDR2 (germline): KGHDR, SFDVKD. Trimming took 3 bases from V and 6 from J; bases not matched to a gene: 9. The CDR3 runs 16 residues. CDR3 nucleotides: TGTGCCACCAGTGATCCGCTAGCGGGGCTAGAGGATACGCAGTATTTT. Translating it yields CATSDPLAGLEDTQYF.

This sequence joins TRBV6-5 and TRBJ2-3; the D gene is possibly TRBD1 (8 bases). Trimming pared 8 bases from V and 2 bases from J, leaving 17 bases between. The germline gives CDR1 MNHEY, CDR2 SVGAGI. The CDR3 spans 15 residues. The CDR3 sequence is CASAGGTGVTDTQYF. The CDR3 DNA is TGTGCCAGCGCCGGGGGGACAGGAGTCACAGATACGCAGTATTTT.

The J gene is TRBJ1-3, the V gene TRBV7-9; no clear D. V gave up 4 bases and J gave up 3 bases, with 13 bases separating them. Germline-derived CDR1 and CDR2 are SEHNR and FQNEAQ (reference sequence). The CDR3 consists of 15 residues. The DNA for the CDR3 is TGTGCCAGCAGCTCCCCCGAAGGGCGTGGAAACACCATATATTTT. Amino acid sequence: CASSSPEGRGNTIYF.

V and J are TRBV21-1 and TRBJ2-7; TRBD1 reflects the table's D call only, with no check against the DNA. TRBV21-1 counts as a pseudogene. The CDR3 loop spans 13 amino acids. The CDR3 DNA reads TGTGCCAGCAGCGGGCCTTATGACTACGAGCAGTACTTC. Translating it yields CASSGPYDYEQYF.

This clone showed up many times. CDR3 amino acids: CASSSDGFGTEAFF. The DNA for the CDR3 is TGCGCCAGCAGCTCGGACGGATTTGGCACTGAAGCTTTCTTT. V and J are TRBV5-1 and TRBJ1-1; D remains ambiguous. CDR3 length: 14 residues. CDR1 is SGHRS, CDR2 YFSETQ, per germline. Trimming removed 3 bases from V and 4 bases from J, with 13 bases in between.

The chain couples TRBV28 to TRBJ2-5; TRBD1 aligns across 12 bases. This CDR3 comprises 14 residues. Per the germline V gene, CDR1 is MDHEN and CDR2 is SYDVKM. Trimming at V came to 5 bases and at J to 4 bases, leaving 2 bases not matched to a gene. CDR3 DNA sequence: TGTGCCAGCAGTAGGGACAGGGGGCGAGAGACCCAGTACTTC. This gives the protein CASSRDRGRETQYF. The full variable domain, with the rest looked up from reference TRBV28 and TRBJ2-5, is DVKVTQSSRYLVKRTGEKVFLECVQDMDHENMFWYRQDPGLGLRLIYFSYDVKMKEKGDIPEGYSVSREKKERFSLILESASTNQTSMYLCASSRDRGRETQYFGPGTRLLVL.

This chain connects TRBV6-5 to TRBJ2-7; 10 positions agree with TRBD1. The V and J ends lost 2 bases and 2 bases, in that order; junction bases with no gene match: 3. This CDR3 region has 15 residues. CDR1 and CDR2 from the germline V gene are MNHEY and SVGAGI. For the CDR3, the DNA is TGTGCCAGCAGTTACGGGGGGACAGGGGCCTACGAGCAGTACTTC. As protein: CASSYGGTGAYEQYF.

This clone was recorded only once. The rearrangement joins TRBV6-6 to TRBJ2-7; D may match TRBD1 or TRBD2 (5 bases each). This CDR3 is built from 13 residues. V was shortened by 6 bases and J by 4 bases, with 13 bases between the two germline ends. Germline lookup yields CDR1 MNHNY and CDR2 SVGAGI (reference sequence). The CDR3 region has the DNA TGTGCCAGCAGACCCGGGGCCTCTTACGAGCAGTACTTC. Its protein is CASRPGASYEQYF.

The gene calls are TRBV6-1 and TRBJ1-2; the match to TRBD1 covers 7 bases. CDR3 size: 13 residues. V lost 2 bases, J lost 7 bases, and 4 bases stayed unmatched. Per germline, CDR1 MNHNS and CDR2 SASEGT. Written as DNA, the CDR3 is TGTGCCAGCAGTGAACACAGGGGAAGTGGCTACACCTTC. Translating gives CASSEHRGSGYTF.

This clone showed up just a few times. This chain links TRBV6-1 with TRBJ1-5, with a weak D call TRBD1 (5 bases). The germline V gene encodes CDR1 MNHNS and CDR2 SASEGT. This CDR3 region has 16 residues. V lost 0 bases, J lost 2 bases, and 11 bases lay in between. For the CDR3, the DNA is TGTGCCAGCAGTGAAGCTTCGGGGGGGGGCAATCAGCCCCAGCATTTT. Its protein is CASSEASGGGNQPQHF.

The V and J genes are TRBV3-1 (or the pseudogene TRBV3-2) and TRBJ1-4; D may be TRBD1 (5 bases). Germline V gene lookup returns CDR1 LGHDT and CDR2 YNNKEL (reference sequence). The CDR3 extends over 14 amino acids. Trimming stripped 2 bases from V and 4 bases from J, with 8 bases between. The CDR3 here is CASSQLGDNEKLFF. Written as DNA, the CDR3 is TGTGCCAGCAGCCAATTGGGGGATAATGAAAAACTGTTTTTT.

The chain recombines TRBV6-1 with TRBJ1-1; maybe TRBD1 (5 bases). The CDR3 length is 15 residues. Trimming left V 2 bases short and J 7 bases short, with 17 bases between. Germline V CDR1 and CDR2: MNHNS, SASEGT. The DNA of the CDR3 is TGTGCCAGCAGTGAACTTGTACAGGCTACGGGTGAAGCTTTCTTT. Its protein is CASSELVQATGEAFF.